This paragraph covers one T cell receptor beta chain sequence. The clone's antigen remains unknown. No quality values exist for individual bases; no much larger clone is one base distant. Libraries were made using the immunoSEQ multiplex PCR assay. As stored in TCRdb, this immuneACCESS dataset retains in-frame rearrangements with V and J assigned. A fraction of the clones does not appear; measured against another copy, unresolved V genes explain less than half of the discrepancy, and the remainder lacks a known reason. This sample comprises fewer than 9,500 clones, approximately 90% of them detected only once. The top ten clones comprise approximately 3.4% of the sample. Repertoires were sampled multiple times during chemoradiotherapy, which allowed clonal expansion in the tumor microenvironment to be followed. The sample originates from a study of chemoradiotherapy in HPV16-positive cancers (dated by TCRdb to 2021 to 2024). Broadly, across the study: Using functional T-cell assays on cells from two HPV16-positive patients, the researchers defined candidate HPV-specific T-cell clones and common TCR motifs. The study asked whether T-cell immunity to the HPV oncoproteins E6 and E7 changes during chemoradiotherapy and whether this immunity affects survival. Next, the candidate HPV-specific TCRs and motifs were followed in TCR repertoires from roughly 90 patients with HPV-related cancers. Study-wide conclusions, independent of this receptor: The functional definition of HPV-specific T cells came from only a couple of HPV16-positive patients, and the survival association was reported for HPV16-positive patients. Expansion of candidate HPV-specific clones and E7-related TCR motifs was observed in the tumor microenvironment during treatment, whereas no such expansion was observed for non-HPV-specific T cells. Improved recurrence-free survival in HPV16-positive patients was associated with expansion of HPV-responsive T cells during chemoradiotherapy.

The germline ends are 16 bases apart after V is trimmed by 1 base and J by 0 bases. The CDR3 runs 18 residues from the cysteine to the phenylalanine. The kept DNA is CDR3 alone, 54 bases in frame from the first base. Sequences LGHNA (CDR1) and YNFKEQ (CDR2) are obtained from the germline V gene. The specimen was tumor tissue, collected from a patient who underwent chemoradiotherapy. The V and J genes are TRBV4-2 and TRBJ1-3; the D gene is possibly TRBD1, with 5 bases matching. This TCR was sampled from a human donor with HPV-associated anogenital cancer. The CDR3 reads CASSQAPPGSSSGNTIYF. The nucleotides read TGTGCCAGCAGCCAAGCACCTCCAGGGTCAAGCTCTGGAAACACCATATATTTT.